This T cell receptor beta chain stems from a study of technical replicates of blood from a handful of donors. Only in-frame clones appear in the TCRdb table, and some are missing; sequencing was by immunoSEQ multiplex PCR. In the table there are some 60,000 clones, about 94% of which are singletons. Looked up from germline, CDR1 is SGHRS and CDR2 is YFSETQ. V gave up 0 bases and J gave up 0 bases, with 10 bases separating them. This CDR3 is 15 amino acids long. This clone has just a few counts. The receptor was isolated from a human donor in good health. Some clones in this sample may be carry-over from other donors' samples. The sequencing sample was made of PBMCs. The chain combines TRBV5-1 with TRBJ2-7; possibly TRBD2 for D (5 bases). CDR3 in amino acids: CASSLEAELSYEQYF. The CDR3 DNA is TGCGCCAGCAGCTTGGAAGCGGAACTCTCCTACGAGCAGTACTTC.